This TCR beta chain was sequenced for a study of identical twins. General study results and limits: Twin pairs had excess sharing that was weaker in beta out-of-frame sequences. Potential partial confounding of zero-insertion analyses by invariant MAIT and iNKT cells was noted.

TCRdb redid the calling of the 5' RACE reads with MiXCR, one entry per CDR3 protein. The profile shows approximately 150,000 distinct CDR3 sequences, under 4.5% of them singletons. Many counts were recorded for this clonotype. What it binds is not known. This TCR came from a young man in good health. The sequenced sample consisted of memory T cells sorted from blood.

Here the CDR3 reads CSGAGRVTDTQYF. The CDR3 coding sequence is TGCAGCGGTGCGGGCAGAGTTACAGATACGCAGTATTTT. This chain connects TRBV29-1 to TRBJ2-3; possible D gene TRBD2, 5 bases. This CDR3 has 13 amino acids. Trimming shortened V by 7 bases and J by 3 bases, and 14 bases separated the two germline ends. Looked up from germline, CDR1 is SQVTM and CDR2 is ANQGSEA.